This record covers a single T cell receptor (beta chain). The target antigen is unknown. This record comes from a study of T cells expressing NK-cell markers. Across the whole study: Each TCR beta repertoire originated in sorted T cells that were CD3+CD56+NKG2C+, CD3+CD56+NKG2C- or CD3+CD56-NKG2C+. There were seven HCMV-seropositive donors and one seronegative donor among the eight sequenced.

The CDR3 has 16 residues. Germline V CDR1 and CDR2: LNHNV, YYDKDF (reference sequence). Study-wide findings and caveats: The study found dominant NKG2C+ clonotypes at about 1.0-7.5% of CD8+ T cells in six donors.

One entry per CDR3 protein, without DNA, is what TCRdb gives after re-calling the 5' RACE reads. Here the sample table reports roughly 120,000 distinct CDR3 sequences. The sequencing sample was made of blood T cells: a sorted CD56 or NKG2C T cell subset, CD4+ or CD8+ T cells, or bulk PBMC T cells (not recorded which). The rearrangement joins TRBV15 to TRBJ1-6; there is no DNA to check the TCRdb D call of TRBD1. The clonotype originates from a woman between 18 and 75 years old in good health. The CDR3 spells CATSRGEGGRNSPLHF. The full variable domain, in which reference TRBV15 and TRBJ1-6 provide the parts outside the CDR3, is DAMVIQNPRYQVTQFGKPVTLSCSQTLNHNVMYWYQQKSSQAPKLLFHYYDKDFNNEADTPDNFQSRRPNTSFCFLDIRSPGLGDTAMYLCATSRGEGGRNSPLHFGNGTRLTVT.